This T cell receptor beta chain was observed in a study of T-cell reconstitution after alpha-beta-depleted transplantation in children. Study conclusions and caveats: In patients about two months after transplant, alpha-beta T cells reportedly arose from several hundred expanded graft clones. After one year, T-cell counts and TCRbeta diversity mostly came from new T cells. Surviving recipient cells, namely T cells and thymic progenitors, were the source of high day-60 TCRbeta diversity in some patients.

Preparation of the TCRbeta library was carried out with unique molecular identifiers. Each CDR3 protein gets one entry after TCRdb re-called the PCR reads with MiXCR. The table records a few hundred thousand distinct CDR3 sequences, roughly a quarter of them present only once. This clonotype has more than one count but fewer than ten. Its specificity is unknown. CDR3 length equals 11 residues. With 7 bases clipped from V and 6 bases from J, the junction kept 5 bases outside the gene matches. Germline CDR1 and CDR2: DFQATT and SNEGSKA (reference sequence). This clonotype was obtained from a boy under two years old with Wiskott-Aldrich syndrome, due to receive a stem cell transplant. The chain joins TRBV20-1 to TRBJ1-1; 7 nucleotides match TRBD1. The sequencing used PBMCs, collected before TCRalphabeta/CD19-depleted stem cell transplant. The CDR3 DNA sequence: TGCAGTGGCCGACAGGGTGCTGAAGCTTTCTTT. Translation gives CSGRQGAEAFF.